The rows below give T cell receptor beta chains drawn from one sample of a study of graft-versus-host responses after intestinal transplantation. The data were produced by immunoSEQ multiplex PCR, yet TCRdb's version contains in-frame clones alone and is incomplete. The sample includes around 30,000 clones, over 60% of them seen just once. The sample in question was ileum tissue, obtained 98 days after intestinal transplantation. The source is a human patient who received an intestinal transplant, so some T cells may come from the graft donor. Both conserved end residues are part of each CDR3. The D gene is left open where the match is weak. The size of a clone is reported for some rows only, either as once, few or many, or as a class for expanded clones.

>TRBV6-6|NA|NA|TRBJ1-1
TGTGCCAGCAGTCCGGGCACTGAAGCTTTCTTT
CASSPGTEAFF
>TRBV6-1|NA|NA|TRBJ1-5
TGTGCCAGCAGTGACTACAGGATTAGCAATCAGCCCCAGCATTTT
CASSDYRISNQPQHF
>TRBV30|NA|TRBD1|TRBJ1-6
TGTGCCTGGAGTCGACAGGGGCAGGGATCACCCCTCCACTTT
CAWSRQGQGSPLHF
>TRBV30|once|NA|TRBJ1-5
TGTGCCTGGAGGCCAATGGGGGCGAGCAATCAGCCCCAGCATTTT
CAWRPMGASNQPQHF
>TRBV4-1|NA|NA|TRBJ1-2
TGCGCCAGCAGCCAAGTTGAAGGGGGGAACTATGGCTACACCTTC
CASSQVEGGNYGYTF
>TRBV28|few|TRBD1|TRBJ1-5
TGTGCCAGCAGTTTAGCGGGACAGAGGAGGGATCAGCCCCAGCATTTT
CASSLAGQRRDQPQHF
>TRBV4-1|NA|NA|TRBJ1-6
TGCGCCAGCAGCCACCCTAGGGGGGGGGTTTCACCCCTCCACTTT
CASSHPRGGVSPLHF
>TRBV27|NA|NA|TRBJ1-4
TGTGCCAGCAGTTTATCCACAGGGTTTCGGACTAATGAAAAACTGTTTTTT
CASSLSTGFRTNEKLFF
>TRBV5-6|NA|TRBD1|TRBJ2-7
TGTGCCAGCAGCTGGGACAGGGGATCCTACGAGCAGTACTTC
CASSWDRGSYEQYF
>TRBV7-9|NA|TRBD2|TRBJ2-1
TGTGCCAGCAGCTTAGTGCAACTAGCGGGGGCCGGTGACAATGAGCAGTTCTTC
CASSLVQLAGAGDNEQFF
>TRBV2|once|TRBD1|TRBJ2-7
TGTGCCAGCAGCAAGACAGGGGTGAGGTATCCTTATGAGGGGTACGAGCAGTACTTC
CASSKTGVRYPYEGYEQYF
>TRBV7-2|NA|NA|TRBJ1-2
TGTGCCAGCAGCTTAAGTACTGGCCCTTTTGCCTTC
CASSLSTGPFAF
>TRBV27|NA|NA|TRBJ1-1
TGTGCCAGCAGTTATCTACAGAACACTGAAGCTTTCTTT
CASSYLQNTEAFF
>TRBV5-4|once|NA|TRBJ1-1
TGTGCCAGCAATGTCGGGGAAATTTCTAACACTGAAGCTTTCTTT
CASNVGEISNTEAFF
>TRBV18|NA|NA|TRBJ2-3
TGTGCCAGCTCACCCCTGGGCACAGATACGCAGTATTTT
CASSPLGTDTQYF
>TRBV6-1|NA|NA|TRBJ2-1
TGTGCCAGCAGCTACAGCGGGTTGGGGGGCAATGAGCAGTTCTTC
CASSYSGLGGNEQFF
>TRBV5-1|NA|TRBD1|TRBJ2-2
TGCGCCAGCAGCTCGGGACAGGGCGTAGGGGAGCTGTTTTTT
CASSSGQGVGELFF
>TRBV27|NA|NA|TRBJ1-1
TGTGCCAGCAGATCAGGGTTGTCCTCTGAAGCTTTCTTT
CASRSGLSSEAFF
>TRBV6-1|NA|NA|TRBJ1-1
TGTGCCAGCAGTGAATCAATTGAAGCTTTCTTT
CASSESIEAFF
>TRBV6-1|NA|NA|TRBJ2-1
TGTGCCAGCAGTGAAGACAGGGTCTCCTACAATGAGCAGTTCTTC
CASSEDRVSYNEQFF
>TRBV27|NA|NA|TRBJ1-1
TGTGCCAGCAGTTCACTATCGAGAGTGAGCACTGAAGCTTTCTTT
CASSSLSRVSTEAFF
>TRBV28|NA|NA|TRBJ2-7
TGTGCCAGCGGAGTCGGACAAGACGCGGACGAGCAGTACTTC
CASGVGQDADEQYF
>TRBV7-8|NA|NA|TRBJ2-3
TGTGCCACCGGCGCCTGGACCCCAAGCACAGATACGCAGTATTTT
CATGAWTPSTDTQYF
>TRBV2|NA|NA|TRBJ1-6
TGTGCCAGCAGTGTAAGGGCCCAGATTAATTCACCCCTCCACTTT
CASSVRAQINSPLHF
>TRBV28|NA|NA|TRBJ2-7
TGTGCCAGCAGTCCCACGGGACTTCACGAGCAGTACTTC
CASSPTGLHEQYF
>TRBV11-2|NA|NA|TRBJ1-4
TGTGCCAGCAGCTTCCGACTGTTTTACGGAGCTCAAGAAAAACTGTTTTTT
CASSFRLFYGAQEKLFF
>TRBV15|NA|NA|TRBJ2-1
TGTGCCACCAGCAGAATAGCTGACCGGGAGCACAATGAGCAGTTCTTC
CATSRIADREHNEQFF
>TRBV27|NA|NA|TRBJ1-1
TGTGCCAGCAGTTTTGGGAGGAAAGCTTTCTTT
CASSFGRKAFF
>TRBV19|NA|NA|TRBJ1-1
TGTGCCAGTAGTATGGGGGGCCCCACTGAAGCTTTCTTT
CASSMGGPTEAFF
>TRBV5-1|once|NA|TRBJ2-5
TGCGCCAGCAGCTTGGTCGGGGGTTATGGAGAGACCCAGTACTTC
CASSLVGGYGETQYF
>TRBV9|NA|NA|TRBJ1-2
TGTGCCAGCAGCGCAGGGTATGGCTATGGCTACACCTTC
CASSAGYGYGYTF
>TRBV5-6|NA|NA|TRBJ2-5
TGTGCCAGCAGCGACCCCCCCCGAGAGACCCAGTACTTC
CASSDPPRETQYF
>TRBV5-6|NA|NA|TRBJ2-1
TGTGCCAGCAGCTTTCAGGCCGTACTTAACAGCCAGCAGTTCTTC
CASSFQAVLNSQQFF
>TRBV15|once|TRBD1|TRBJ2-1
TGTGCCACCAGCGACAACCGGGACAGTAACAATGAGCAGTTCTTC
CATSDNRDSNNEQFF
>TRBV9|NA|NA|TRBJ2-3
TGTGCCAGCAGCCCCATGGGGGGGGCTCAGACAGATACGCAGTATTTT
CASSPMGGAQTDTQYF
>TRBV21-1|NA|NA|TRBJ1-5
TGTGCCAGCAGCAAAAAGGGGGAAAGGGGTAATCAGCCCCAGCATTTT
CASSKKGERGNQPQHF
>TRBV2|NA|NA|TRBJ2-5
TGTGCCAGCAGTGAGGGGCAGGGAGGCTCAGAGACCCAGTACTTC
CASSEGQGGSETQYF
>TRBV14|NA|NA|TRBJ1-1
TGTGCCAGCAGCCAAGACCCTAGTGGGTTTTTCACTGAAGCTTTCTTT
CASSQDPSGFFTEAFF
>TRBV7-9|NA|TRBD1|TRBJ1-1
TGTGCCAGCAGCCCACGGGACAGGGTAGGCGACACTGAAGCTTTCTTT
CASSPRDRVGDTEAFF
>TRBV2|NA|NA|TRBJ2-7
TGTGCCAGCAGATCTACGAGTACATCCTACGAGCAGTACTTC
CASRSTSTSYEQYF
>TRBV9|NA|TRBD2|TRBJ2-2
TGTGCCAGCAGCGTGAGCGGGGGGGGCAACACCGGGGAGCTGTTTTTT
CASSVSGGGNTGELFF
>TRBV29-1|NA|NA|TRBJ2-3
TGCAGCGTTGAAGAAACTCGGGGAGGTACGCAGTATTTT
CSVEETRGGTQYF
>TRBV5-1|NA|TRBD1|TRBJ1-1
TGCGCCAGCAGCGGCGGACAGGGAGCATTGTGGAACACTGAAGCTTTCTTT
CASSGGQGALWNTEAFF
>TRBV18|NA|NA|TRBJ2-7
TGTGCCAGCTCACCAATATTGGCTCCAGGGGGGGGCGAGCAGTACTTC
CASSPILAPGGGEQYF
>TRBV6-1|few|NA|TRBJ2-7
TGTGCCAGCAGTAAGGGGTGGAGTTCCTACGAGCAGTACTTC
CASSKGWSSYEQYF
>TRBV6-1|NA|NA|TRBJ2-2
TGTGCCAGCAGTGAACCGTATTCCCTGGAGTTCAACACCGGGGAGCTGTTTTTT
CASSEPYSLEFNTGELFF
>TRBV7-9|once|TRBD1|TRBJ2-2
TGTGCCAGCAGCTCCTCCGGGACAGGGATTACCGGGGAGCTGTTTTTT
CASSSSGTGITGELFF
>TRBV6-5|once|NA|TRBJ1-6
TGTGCCAGCAGTTACTCACTTGGGGGAGGTTCACCCCTCCACTTT
CASSYSLGGGSPLHF
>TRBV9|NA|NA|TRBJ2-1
TGTGCCAGCAGCGTGGGGGCGGGAAAGTTCAATGAGCAGTTCTTC
CASSVGAGKFNEQFF
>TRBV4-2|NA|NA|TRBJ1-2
TGTGCCAGCAGCCAAGATCGGGTAGGGATTAATGGCTACACCTTC
CASSQDRVGINGYTF
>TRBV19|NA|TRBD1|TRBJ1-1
TGTGCCACCGACGCAGGGGGTTCCACTGAAGCTTTCTTT
CATDAGGSTEAFF
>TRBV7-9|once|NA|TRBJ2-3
TGTGCCAGCAGCTTAGATGGGGGCAGGGACACAGATACGCAGTATTTT
CASSLDGGRDTDTQYF
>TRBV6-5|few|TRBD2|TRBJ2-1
TGTGCCAGCAGTTACACGGGGGGGTTGTCCTACAATGAGCAGTTCTTC
CASSYTGGLSYNEQFF
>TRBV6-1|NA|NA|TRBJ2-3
TGTGCCAGCAGTGAAGTACAACGAGATACGCAGTATTTT
CASSEVQRDTQYF
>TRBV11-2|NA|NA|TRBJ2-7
TGTGCCAGCAGCTTAGCCCGGGACACCAACTACGAGCAGTACTTC
CASSLARDTNYEQYF
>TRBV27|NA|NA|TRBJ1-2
TGTGCCAGCAGCCAAAGCAGGGGCGATGGCTACACCTTC
CASSQSRGDGYTF
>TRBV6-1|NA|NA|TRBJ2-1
TGTGCCAGCAGTAGACTTTACAATGAGCAGTTCTTC
CASSRLYNEQFF
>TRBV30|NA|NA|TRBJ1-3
TGTGCCTGGAGTGTAAGTGTGGCTGGAAACACCATATATTTT
CAWSVSVAGNTIYF
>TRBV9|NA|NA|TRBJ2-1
TGTGCCAGCAGCGCCCCCTACTCCTACAATGAGCAGTTCTTC
CASSAPYSYNEQFF